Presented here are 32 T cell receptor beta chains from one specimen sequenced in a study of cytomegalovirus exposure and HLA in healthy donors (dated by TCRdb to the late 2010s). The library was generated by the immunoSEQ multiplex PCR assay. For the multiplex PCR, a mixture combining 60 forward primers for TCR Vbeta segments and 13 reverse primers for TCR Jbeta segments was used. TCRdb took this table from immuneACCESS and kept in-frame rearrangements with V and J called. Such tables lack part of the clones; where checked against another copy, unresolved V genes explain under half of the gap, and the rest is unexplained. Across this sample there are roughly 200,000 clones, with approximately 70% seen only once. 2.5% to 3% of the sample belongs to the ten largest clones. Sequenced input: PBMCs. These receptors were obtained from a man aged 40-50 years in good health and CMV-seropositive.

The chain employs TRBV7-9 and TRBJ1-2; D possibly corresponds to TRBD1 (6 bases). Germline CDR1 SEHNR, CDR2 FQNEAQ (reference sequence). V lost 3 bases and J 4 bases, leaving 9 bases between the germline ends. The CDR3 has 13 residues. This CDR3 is CASSFGQLYGYTF. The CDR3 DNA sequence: TGTGCCAGCAGCTTCGGACAGCTCTATGGCTACACCTTC.

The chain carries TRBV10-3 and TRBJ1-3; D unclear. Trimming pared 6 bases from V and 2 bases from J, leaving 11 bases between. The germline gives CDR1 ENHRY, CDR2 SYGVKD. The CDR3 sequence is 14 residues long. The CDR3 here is CAIRPGAAGNTIYF. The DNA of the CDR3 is TGTGCCATCAGGCCCGGCGCGGCTGGAAACACCATATATTTT.

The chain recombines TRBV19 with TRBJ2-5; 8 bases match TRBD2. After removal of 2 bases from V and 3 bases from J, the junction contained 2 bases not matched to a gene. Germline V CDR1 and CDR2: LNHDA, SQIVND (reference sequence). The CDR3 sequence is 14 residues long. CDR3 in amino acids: CASSITSGKETQYF. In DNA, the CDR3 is TGTGCCAGTAGTATAACTAGCGGCAAAGAGACCCAGTACTTC.

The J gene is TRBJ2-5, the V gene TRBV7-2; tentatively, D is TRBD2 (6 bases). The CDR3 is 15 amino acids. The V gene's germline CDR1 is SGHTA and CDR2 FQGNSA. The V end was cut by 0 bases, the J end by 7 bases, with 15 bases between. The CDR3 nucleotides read TGTGCCAGCAGCTTAGCGGGGGTTAGCGGAGGGACCCAGTACTTC. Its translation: CASSLAGVSGGTQYF.

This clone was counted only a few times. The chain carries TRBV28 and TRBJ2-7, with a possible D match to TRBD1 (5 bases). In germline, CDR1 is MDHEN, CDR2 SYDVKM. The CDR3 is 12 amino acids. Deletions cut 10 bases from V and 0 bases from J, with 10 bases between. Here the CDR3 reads CATDSSSYEQYF. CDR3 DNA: TGTGCCACCGACAGTTCCTCCTACGAGCAGTACTTC.

CDR3 in amino acids: CASSPFERETQYF. CDR3 in DNA: TGTGCCAGCAGCCCGTTCGAGCGGGAGACCCAGTACTTC. The chain has TRBV7-6 and TRBJ2-5; possibly TRBD2 for D (5 bases). Germline values: CDR1 SGHVS, CDR2 FNYEAQ. V was trimmed by 5 bases and J by 5 bases, leaving 12 bases between them. CDR3 length: 13 amino acids.

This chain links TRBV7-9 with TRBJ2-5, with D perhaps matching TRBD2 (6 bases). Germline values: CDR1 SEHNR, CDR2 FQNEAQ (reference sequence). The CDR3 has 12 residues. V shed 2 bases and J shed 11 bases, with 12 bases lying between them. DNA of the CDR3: TGTGCCAGCAGCTTAATGGGGACTGAGCAGTACTTC. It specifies CASSLMGTEQYF.

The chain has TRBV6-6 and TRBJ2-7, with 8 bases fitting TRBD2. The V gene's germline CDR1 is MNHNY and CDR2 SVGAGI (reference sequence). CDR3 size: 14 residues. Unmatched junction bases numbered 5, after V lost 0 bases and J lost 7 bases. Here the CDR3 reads CASSYSTSEGEQYF. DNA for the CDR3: TGTGCCAGCAGTTACTCGACTAGCGAGGGGGAGCAGTACTTC.

As DNA, the CDR3 is TGCGCCAGCAGCTTGGCCGACAGGGTTGGCGAGCAGTACTTC. It encodes CASSLADRVGEQYF. The chain has TRBV5-1 and TRBJ2-7; 7 nucleotides align to TRBD1. The CDR3 loop spans 14 amino acids. CDR1 is SGHRS, CDR2 YFSETQ, per germline. J lost 6 bases, V lost 0 bases, and 6 bases had no gene match.

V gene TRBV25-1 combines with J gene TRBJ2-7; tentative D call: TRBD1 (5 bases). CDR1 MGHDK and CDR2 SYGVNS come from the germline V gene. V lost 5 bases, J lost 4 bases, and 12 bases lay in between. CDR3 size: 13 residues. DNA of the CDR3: TGTGCCAGCAGTCCGTTAGACAGTTACGAGCAGTACTTC. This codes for CASSPLDSYEQYF.

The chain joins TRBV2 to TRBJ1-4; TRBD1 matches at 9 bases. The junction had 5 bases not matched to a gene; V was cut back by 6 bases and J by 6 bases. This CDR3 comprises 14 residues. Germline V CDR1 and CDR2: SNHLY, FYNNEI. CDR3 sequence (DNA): TGTGCCAGCAGCTGGACAGGGGAAGATGAAAAACTGTTTTTT. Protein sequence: CASSWTGEDEKLFF.

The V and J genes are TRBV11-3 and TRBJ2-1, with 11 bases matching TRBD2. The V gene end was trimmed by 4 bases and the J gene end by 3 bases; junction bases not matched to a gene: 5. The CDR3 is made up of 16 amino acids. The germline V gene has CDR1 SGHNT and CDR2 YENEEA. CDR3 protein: CASSSETSGDYNEQFF. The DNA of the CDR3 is TGTGCCAGCAGCTCGGAGACTAGCGGGGACTACAATGAGCAGTTCTTC.

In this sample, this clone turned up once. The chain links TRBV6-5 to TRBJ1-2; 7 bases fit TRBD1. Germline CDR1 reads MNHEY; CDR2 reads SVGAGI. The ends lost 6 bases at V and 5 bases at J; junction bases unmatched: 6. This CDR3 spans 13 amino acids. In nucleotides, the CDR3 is TGTGCCAGCAGCCGTGACAGGGATTATGGCTACACCTTC. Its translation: CASSRDRDYGYTF.

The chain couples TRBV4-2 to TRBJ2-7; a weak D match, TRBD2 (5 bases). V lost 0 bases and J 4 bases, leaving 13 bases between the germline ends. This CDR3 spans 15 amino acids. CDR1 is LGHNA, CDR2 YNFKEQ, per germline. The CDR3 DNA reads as TGTGCCAGCAGCCAAGATTCGGGGAACCCTTACGAGCAGTACTTC. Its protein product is CASSQDSGNPYEQYF.

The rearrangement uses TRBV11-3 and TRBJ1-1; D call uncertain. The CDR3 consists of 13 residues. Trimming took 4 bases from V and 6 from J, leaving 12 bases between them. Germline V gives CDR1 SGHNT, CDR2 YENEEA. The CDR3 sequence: CASSSGLVAEAFF. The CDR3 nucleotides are TGTGCCAGCAGCTCAGGACTTGTCGCTGAAGCTTTCTTT.

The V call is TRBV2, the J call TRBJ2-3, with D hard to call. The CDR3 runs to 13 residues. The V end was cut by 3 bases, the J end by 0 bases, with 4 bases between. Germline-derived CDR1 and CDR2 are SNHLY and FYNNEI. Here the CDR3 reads CASSDGSTDTQYF. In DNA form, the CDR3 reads TGTGCCAGCAGTGACGGTAGCACAGATACGCAGTATTTT.

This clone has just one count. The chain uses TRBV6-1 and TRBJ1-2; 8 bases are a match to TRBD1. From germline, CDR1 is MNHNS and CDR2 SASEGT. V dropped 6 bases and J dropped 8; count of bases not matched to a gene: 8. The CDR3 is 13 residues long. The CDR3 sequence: CASRASGGRGYTF. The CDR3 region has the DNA TGTGCCAGCAGGGCCTCAGGGGGCAGGGGCTACACCTTC.

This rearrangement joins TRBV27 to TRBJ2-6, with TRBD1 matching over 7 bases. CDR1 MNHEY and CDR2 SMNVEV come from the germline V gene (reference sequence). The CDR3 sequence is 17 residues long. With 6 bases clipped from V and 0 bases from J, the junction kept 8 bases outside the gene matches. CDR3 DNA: TGTGCCAGCAGCCCCAGGGACAGCAACTCTGGGGCCAACGTCCTGACTTTC. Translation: CASSPRDSNSGANVLTF. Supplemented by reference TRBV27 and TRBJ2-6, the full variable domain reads EAQVTQNPRYLITVTGKKLTVTCSQNMNHEYMSWYRQDPGLGLRQIYYSMNVEVTDKGDVPEGYKVSRKEKRNFPLILESPSPNQTSLYFCASSPRDSNSGANVLTFGAGSRLTVL.

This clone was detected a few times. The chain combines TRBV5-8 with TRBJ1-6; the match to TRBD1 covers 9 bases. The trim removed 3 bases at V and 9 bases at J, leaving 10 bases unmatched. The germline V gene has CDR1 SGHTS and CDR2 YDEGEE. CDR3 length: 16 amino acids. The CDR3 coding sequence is TGTGCCAGCAGCTCGAGGACAGGACAGGGGACTTCACCCCTCCACTTT. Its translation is CASSSRTGQGTSPLHF.

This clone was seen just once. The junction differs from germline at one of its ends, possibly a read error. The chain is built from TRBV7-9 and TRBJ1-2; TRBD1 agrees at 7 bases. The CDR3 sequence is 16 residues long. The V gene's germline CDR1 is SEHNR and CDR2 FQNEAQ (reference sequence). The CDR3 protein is CSSSITQGREGDGYTF. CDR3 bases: TGTTCCAGCAGTATAACACAGGGGCGCGAAGGGGATGGCTACACCTTC.

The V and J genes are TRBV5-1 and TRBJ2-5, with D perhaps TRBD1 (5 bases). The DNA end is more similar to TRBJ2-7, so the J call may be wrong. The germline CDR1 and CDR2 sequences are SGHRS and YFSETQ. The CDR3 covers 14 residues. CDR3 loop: CASSLEGDSYEQYF. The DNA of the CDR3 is TGCGCCAGCAGCTTGGAAGGGGACTCCTACGAGCAGTACTTC.

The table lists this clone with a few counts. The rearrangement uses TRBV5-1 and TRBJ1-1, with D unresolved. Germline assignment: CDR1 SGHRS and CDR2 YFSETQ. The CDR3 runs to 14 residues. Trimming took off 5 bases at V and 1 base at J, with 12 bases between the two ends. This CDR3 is CASSFGWKNTEAFF. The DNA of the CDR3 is TGCGCCAGCAGTTTCGGGTGGAAGAACACTGAAGCTTTCTTT.

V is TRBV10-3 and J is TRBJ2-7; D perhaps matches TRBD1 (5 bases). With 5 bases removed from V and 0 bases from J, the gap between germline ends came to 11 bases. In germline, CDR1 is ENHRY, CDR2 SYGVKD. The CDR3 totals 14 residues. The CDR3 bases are TGTGCCATCAGTCCGCTGACAGACTCCTACGAGCAGTACTTC. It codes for CAISPLTDSYEQYF.

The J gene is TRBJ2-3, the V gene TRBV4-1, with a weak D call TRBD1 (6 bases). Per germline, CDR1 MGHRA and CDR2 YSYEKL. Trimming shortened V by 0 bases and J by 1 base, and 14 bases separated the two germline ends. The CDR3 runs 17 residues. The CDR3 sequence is CASSQEWGQGRTDTQYF. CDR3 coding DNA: TGCGCCAGCAGCCAAGAGTGGGGGCAGGGGCGCACAGATACGCAGTATTTT.

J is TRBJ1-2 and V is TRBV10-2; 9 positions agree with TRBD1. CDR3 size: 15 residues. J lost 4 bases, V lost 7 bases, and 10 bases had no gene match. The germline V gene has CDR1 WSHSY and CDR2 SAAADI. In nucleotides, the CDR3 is TGCGCCAGCAATTCTCGGACAGGGGAATTCTATGGCTACACCTTC. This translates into CASNSRTGEFYGYTF.

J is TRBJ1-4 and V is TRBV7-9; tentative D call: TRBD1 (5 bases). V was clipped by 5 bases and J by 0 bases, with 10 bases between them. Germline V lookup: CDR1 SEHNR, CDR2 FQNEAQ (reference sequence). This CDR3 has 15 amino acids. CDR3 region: CASSGGEATNEKLFF. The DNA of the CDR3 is TGTGCCAGCAGCGGAGGGGAGGCAACTAATGAAAAACTGTTTTTT.

For the CDR3, the DNA is TGTGCCAGCAGTTTGGGAGGGGCGGAAGCTAACTATGGCTACACCTTC. It yields the protein CASSLGGAEANYGYTF. The chain is built from TRBV28 and TRBJ1-2, with TRBD1 as a possible D gene (5 bases). V dropped 3 bases and J dropped 0 bases, with 14 bases sitting between them. CDR3 size: 16 residues. Germline CDR1 MDHEN, CDR2 SYDVKM.

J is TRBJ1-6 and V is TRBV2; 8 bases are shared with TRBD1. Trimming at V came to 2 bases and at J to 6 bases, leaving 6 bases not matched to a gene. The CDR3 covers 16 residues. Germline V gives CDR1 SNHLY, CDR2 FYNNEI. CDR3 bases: TGTGCCAGCAGTGAAATCCAGGGGGCATCTAATTCACCCCTCCACTTT. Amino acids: CASSEIQGASNSPLHF.

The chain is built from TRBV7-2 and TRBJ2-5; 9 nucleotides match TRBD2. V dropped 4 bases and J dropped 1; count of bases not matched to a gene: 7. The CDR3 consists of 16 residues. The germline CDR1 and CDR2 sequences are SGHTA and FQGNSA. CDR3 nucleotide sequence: TGTGCCAGCAGCTCCTCAGCGGGGGGAGTCCAAGAGACCCAGTACTTC. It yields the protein CASSSSAGGVQETQYF.

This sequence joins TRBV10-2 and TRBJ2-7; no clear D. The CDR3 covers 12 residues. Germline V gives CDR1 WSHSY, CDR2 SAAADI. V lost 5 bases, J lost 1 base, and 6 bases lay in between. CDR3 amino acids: CASSPSSYEQYF. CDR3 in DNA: TGCGCCAGCAGTCCCTCTTCCTACGAGCAGTACTTC.

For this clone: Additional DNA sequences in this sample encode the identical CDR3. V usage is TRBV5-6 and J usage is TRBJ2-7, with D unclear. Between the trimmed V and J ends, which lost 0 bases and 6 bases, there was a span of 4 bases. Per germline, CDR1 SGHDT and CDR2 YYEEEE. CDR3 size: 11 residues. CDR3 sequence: CASSLGGEQYF. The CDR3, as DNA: TGTGCCAGCAGCTTGGGAGGCGAGCAGTACTTC.

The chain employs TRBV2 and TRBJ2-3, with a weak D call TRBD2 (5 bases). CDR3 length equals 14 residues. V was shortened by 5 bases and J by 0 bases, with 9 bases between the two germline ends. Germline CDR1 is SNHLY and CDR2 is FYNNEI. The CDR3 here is CASSRTRSTDTQYF. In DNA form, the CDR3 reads TGTGCCAGCAGTCGGACTCGAAGCACAGATACGCAGTATTTT.